The entry below gives a single T cell receptor beta chain sequence along with its context. From germline, CDR1 is SGHVS and CDR2 FQNEAQ. V was pared by 6 bases and J by 5 bases, with 7 bases between. The CDR3 covers 11 residues. These data are taken from a study of blood T cell repertoires in COVID-19. Study background: PBMCs, B-cell-depleted T cells, or T cells provided the cDNA or gDNA that made up the material.

Assay: immunoSEQ multiplex PCR; the TCRdb copy retains only in-frame clones and omits some. The sample lists fewer than 400,000 clones, more than 75% occurring once. Sequenced input: PBMCs or T cells enriched from blood (not recorded which). This receptor was identified in a woman aged 45-65 years who had recovered from COVID-19. The J gene is TRBJ1-1, the V gene TRBV7-8; D not certain. The CDR3 DNA reads as TGTGCCAGCAGAGAGGAGACTGAAGCTTTCTTT. Translation: CASREETEAFF.